The clone carrying this TCR beta chain was seen a handful of times. The length of the CDR3 is 15 residues. With 5 bases clipped from V and 0 bases from J, the junction kept 7 bases outside the gene matches. CDR1 LGHNA and CDR2 YSLEER come from the germline V gene. These data belong to a study of T cells in Graves' hyperthyroidism and ophthalmopathy. Regions amplified from RNA transcripts were the TCR beta CDR3 regions. When the TCR CDR3 underwent first-round RT-PCR, the HTBI primer set was used. TCRdb redid the calling of the multiplex PCR reads with MiXCR, one entry per CDR3 protein. The data contain about 590,000 distinct CDR3 sequences, around 16% of them singletons.

Sequencing input: blood. This clonotype originated in a woman between 25 and 40 years old with Graves' hyperthyroidism. The chain uses TRBV4-3 and TRBJ2-7; 7 bases align to TRBD1. The CDR3 loop is CASSRGQDPSYEQYF. The CDR3 coding sequence is TGCGCCAGCAGCAGGGGGCAGGACCCCTCCTACGAGCAGTACTTC.